This is a list of T cell receptor beta chains from one sample in a study of T-cell memory formation after mild COVID-19. MiXCR, run by TCRdb on the 5' RACE reads, gives a single entry per CDR3 protein. This table holds hundreds of thousands of distinct CDR3 sequences, 16% found once. The specimen was PBMCs or a T cell subset sorted from them (not recorded which). The receptors originated from a man younger than 35 who had mild COVID-19 (a few samples of this study predate the infection). Cell type and time point are not known. Both conserved end residues are trimmed from each CDR3. The order of the fields is J gene, V gene, clone size, CDR3 protein. Clone size is shown for a subset of rows, as once, few, many or a class of expanded clone.

J gene: TRBJ1-5
V gene: TRBV4-3
clone size: few
CDR3 protein: ASSQGRSSNQPQH

J gene: TRBJ1-2
V gene: TRBV7-2
clone size: .
CDR3 protein: ASSSPGPQDGYT

J gene: TRBJ1-2
V gene: TRBV12-3/TRBV12-4
clone size: .
CDR3 protein: ASSFRGVHGYT

J gene: TRBJ2-1
V gene: TRBV20-1
clone size: few
CDR3 protein: SAARATTQYNEQF

J gene: TRBJ1-1
V gene: TRBV19
clone size: .
CDR3 protein: ASSKRNYDLYTEAF

J gene: TRBJ1-2
V gene: TRBV20-1
clone size: .
CDR3 protein: SAREAGGGSGYT

J gene: TRBJ2-3
V gene: TRBV18
clone size: few
CDR3 protein: ASSPPNGKTVTDTQY

J gene: TRBJ2-1
V gene: TRBV28
clone size: .
CDR3 protein: ASRGGLALAYEQF

J gene: TRBJ1-4
V gene: TRBV7-2
clone size: .
CDR3 protein: ASSVMGGTNEKLF

J gene: TRBJ2-1
V gene: TRBV20-1
clone size: few
CDR3 protein: SASRLASTLSYNEQF

J gene: TRBJ2-2
V gene: TRBV7-3
clone size: few
CDR3 protein: ASSLLQGRTGELF

J gene: TRBJ2-3
V gene: TRBV25-1
clone size: few
CDR3 protein: ASSEGPRVRHTQY

J gene: TRBJ2-2
V gene: TRBV6-1
clone size: few
CDR3 protein: ASSEIGESGELF

J gene: TRBJ2-3
V gene: TRBV24-1
clone size: .
CDR3 protein: ATSESQGARNTQY

J gene: TRBJ2-2
V gene: TRBV11-3
clone size: many
CDR3 protein: ASSAGQGDTGELF

J gene: TRBJ1-6
V gene: TRBV3-1
clone size: few
CDR3 protein: ASSQEPGENSPLH

J gene: TRBJ2-3
V gene: TRBV5-1
clone size: few
CDR3 protein: ASSLQPFVVDTQY

J gene: TRBJ1-1
V gene: TRBV20-1
clone size: .
CDR3 protein: SARDTRHRVGTEAF

J gene: TRBJ2-2
V gene: TRBV5-8
clone size: .
CDR3 protein: ASSFGLAGGELF

J gene: TRBJ1-5
V gene: TRBV21-1
clone size: many
CDR3 protein: ASRPGNPKYSNQPQH

J gene: TRBJ2-5
V gene: TRBV7-2
clone size: .
CDR3 protein: ASSLDPWGGKETQY

J gene: TRBJ2-3
V gene: TRBV20-1
clone size: few
CDR3 protein: SASGESTDTQY

J gene: TRBJ1-1
V gene: TRBV6-2/TRBV6-3
clone size: many
CDR3 protein: ASSSRDRSEAF

J gene: TRBJ2-7
V gene: TRBV4-1
clone size: few
CDR3 protein: ASRSPGQGVGEQY

J gene: TRBJ2-1
V gene: TRBV7-3
clone size: many
CDR3 protein: ASSSDRGNEQF

J gene: TRBJ1-1
V gene: TRBV5-1
clone size: few
CDR3 protein: ASSLEWLGNTEAF

J gene: TRBJ1-5
V gene: TRBV6-1
clone size: many
CDR3 protein: ASSEAEGTGGQPQH

J gene: TRBJ2-7
V gene: TRBV7-9
clone size: .
CDR3 protein: ASSFTGDSSYEQY

J gene: TRBJ1-1
V gene: TRBV7-9
clone size: few
CDR3 protein: ASSARGTGDTEAF